Shown below are 22 T cell receptor beta chains from a single sample sequenced in a study of OX40 agonist ivuxolimab in advanced cancers. Profiled with immunoSEQ multiplex PCR; TCRdb holds only in-frame clones, not every one. Here the sample spans 20,000 to 25,000 clones, 86% being singletons. Sequencing was performed on CD4+ or CD8+ T cells sorted from blood, taken in a trial of the OX40 agonist ivuxolimab. These receptors came from an adult with an advanced solid tumor such as melanoma, head and neck, liver or kidney cancer.

The genes are TRBV5-4 and TRBJ2-7; 8 bases line up with TRBD1. This CDR3 is built from 16 residues. In germline, CDR1 is SGHNT, CDR2 YYREEE (reference sequence). Trimming cost V 4 bases and J 1 base; bases outside gene matches: 10. CDR3 residues: CASSLTAGTGSYEQYF. The CDR3 DNA sequence: TGTGCCAGCAGCCTAACCGCCGGGACAGGATCCTACGAGCAGTACTTC.

This clone was seen just once. The CDR3 protein is CASSVHWGSNQPQHF. The CDR3 DNA is TGTGCCAGCAGCGTCCATTGGGGGAGCAATCAGCCCCAGCATTTT. The chain employs TRBV2 and TRBJ1-5; D might be TRBD1 (5 bases). Trimming pared 6 bases from V and 1 base from J, leaving 13 bases between. Germline V gene data show CDR1 as SNHLY and CDR2 as FYNNEI. The CDR3 length is 15 residues.

The rearrangement links TRBV9 to TRBJ2-5, with unresolved D. The CDR3 is 11 residues long. Germline-derived CDR1 and CDR2 are SGDLS and YYNGEE. V was clipped by 0 bases and J by 5 bases, with 2 bases between them. The CDR3 here is CASSVAETQYF. The CDR3 region has the DNA TGTGCCAGCAGCGTAGCTGAGACCCAGTACTTC.

The rearrangement joins TRBV7-2 to TRBJ2-3, with 7 bases aligning to TRBD2. The CDR3 length is 17 residues. The germline gives CDR1 SGHTA, CDR2 FQGNSA. V shed 0 bases and J 3 bases; nucleotides not matched to a gene: 9. In nucleotides, the CDR3 is TGTGCCAGCAGCTTAGCCGGCCGCCTAGCGGAGACAGATACGCAGTATTTT. It encodes CASSLAGRLAETDTQYF. The full variable domain, its missing parts supplied by reference TRBV7-2 and TRBJ2-3, is GAGVSQSPSNKVTEKGKDVELRCDPISGHTALYWYRQSLGQGLEFLIYFQGNSAPDKSGLPSDRFSAERTGGSVSTLTIQRTQQEDSAVYLCASSLAGRLAETDTQYFGPGTRLTVL.

The genes are TRBV9 and TRBJ2-2; the match to TRBD1 covers 7 bases. The CDR3 loop spans 17 amino acids. Trimming removed 0 bases from V and 4 bases from J; junction bases left unmatched: 9. Germline loops: CDR1 SGDLS, CDR2 YYNGEE. DNA for the CDR3: TGTGCCAGCAGCGTAGCTACAGGGGTTGGTGGCACCGGGGAGCTGTTTTTT. As protein: CASSVATGVGGTGELFF. The full variable domain, its missing parts supplied by reference TRBV9 and TRBJ2-2, is DSGVTQTPKHLITATGQRVTLRCSPRSGDLSVYWYQQSLDQGLQFLIQYYNGEERAKGNILERFSAQQFPDLHSELNLSSLELGDSALYFCASSVATGVGGTGELFFGEGSRLTVL.

The chain links TRBV28 to TRBJ2-5; D not resolved. The CDR3 spans 12 residues. The V end was cut by 8 bases, the J end by 5 bases, with 12 bases between. Germline V gene data show CDR1 as MDHEN and CDR2 as SYDVKM. The CDR3 sequence: CASYTIGETQYF. CDR3 nucleotides: TGTGCCAGCTACACCATAGGCGAGACCCAGTACTTC.

The chain carries TRBV9 and TRBJ2-7, with 8 nucleotides matching TRBD2. The germline V gene has CDR1 SGDLS and CDR2 YYNGEE. Trimming at V came to 4 bases and at J to 2 bases, leaving 8 bases not matched to a gene. The CDR3 consists of 15 residues. The CDR3 region is CASSRELAAAYEQYF. Written as DNA, the CDR3 is TGTGCCAGCAGCAGGGAACTAGCGGCTGCCTACGAGCAGTACTTC.

This chain joins TRBV19 and TRBJ2-2, with D possibly called TRBD1 or TRBD2 (6 bases each). The CDR3 contains 15 residues. Trimming took 3 bases from V and 6 from J, leaving 14 bases between them. From germline, CDR1 is LNHDA and CDR2 SQIVND (reference sequence). In nucleotides, the CDR3 is TGTGCCAGTAGTATCCGGGGGCTGTTTTCCGGGGAGCTGTTTTTT. This codes for CASSIRGLFSGELFF.

The genes are TRBV7-6 and TRBJ1-4, with unresolved D. Germline loops: CDR1 SGHVS, CDR2 FNYEAQ. Trimming cost V 5 bases and J 8 bases, with 12 bases left between them. The CDR3 is 13 residues long. CDR3 in amino acids: CASSTVLGEKLFF. CDR3 coding DNA: TGTGCCAGCAGCACAGTCCTGGGAGAAAAACTGTTTTTT.

The CDR3 bases are TGTGCCAGCAGCTTATCACCAAACTCCTACGAGCAGTACTTC. Translated, it gives CASSLSPNSYEQYF. The V call is TRBV11-1, the J call TRBJ2-7, with D unresolved. With 2 bases removed from V and 0 bases from J, the gap between germline ends came to 8 bases. Germline CDR1 SGHAT, CDR2 FQDESV (reference sequence). The CDR3 totals 14 residues.

This clone was observed a handful of times. J is TRBJ1-2 and V is TRBV4-1, with unresolved D. V was shortened by 2 bases and J by 5 bases, with 9 bases between the two germline ends. Germline CDR1 and CDR2: MGHRA and YSYEKL. This CDR3 contains 13 residues. CDR3 loop: CASSQTGGYGYTF. The DNA of the CDR3 is TGCGCCAGCAGCCAAACTGGTGGTTATGGCTACACCTTC.

V is TRBV7-9 and J is TRBJ1-2, with D possibly TRBD1 on 6 matching bases. Germline V gene sequence: CDR1 SEHNR, CDR2 FQNEAQ (reference sequence). V lost 5 bases and J lost 0, with 13 bases in between. This CDR3 has 15 amino acids. DNA for the CDR3: TGTGCCAGCAGCCCGACGGGGGCAACTAACTATGGCTACACCTTC. The encoded protein is CASSPTGATNYGYTF.

The J gene is TRBJ1-6, the V gene TRBV6-5; TRBD1 agrees at 7 bases. J gave up 7 bases and V 6 bases, and 9 bases lay outside the gene matches. The CDR3 has 15 residues. The germline CDR1 and CDR2 sequences are MNHEY and SVGAGI. The CDR3: CASSRTGRGNSPLHF. The CDR3 bases are TGTGCCAGCAGCCGGACGGGCAGGGGGAATTCACCCCTCCACTTT.

Worth noting for this clone: Mismatch with germline at one junction end may stem from a read error. The chain has TRBV27 and TRBJ1-5; unclear D gene. The CDR3 runs 16 residues. Germline loops: CDR1 MNHEY, CDR2 SMNVEV (reference sequence). The CDR3 region has the DNA TGTGCCAGCAGTTTATACGCCACAAGTAGCTATCAGCCCCAGCATTTT. Protein product: CASSLYATSSYQPQHF.

The chain links TRBV7-6 to TRBJ2-3, with 7 bases matching TRBD1. The CDR3 spans 16 residues. The ends lost 6 bases at V and 3 bases at J; junction bases unmatched: 12. Germline V gives CDR1 SGHVS, CDR2 FNYEAQ. In nucleotides, the CDR3 is TGTGCCAGCAGTCCTAGGGCCGGGACAGTGACAGATACGCAGTATTTT. Protein product: CASSPRAGTVTDTQYF.

The chain carries TRBV5-3 and TRBJ2-7; 7 bases agree with TRBD2. TRBV5-3 is placed among ORFs of uncertain function. The CDR3 length is 17 residues. The junction had 19 bases not matched to a gene; V was cut back by 4 bases and J by 6 bases. The CDR3 DNA reads TGTGCCAGAAGCCCCCCGGGGGGTAGCGGAGATACCGGCGAGCAGTACTTC. Its protein is CARSPPGGSGDTGEQYF.

This clone was detected only once. The rearrangement joins TRBV11-2 to TRBJ2-1, with D maybe TRBD2 (6 bases). CDR3 size: 16 residues. The germline gives CDR1 SGHAT, CDR2 FQNNGV. The V end was cut by 1 base, the J end by 13 bases, with 23 bases between. CDR3 amino acids: CASSLVGGHLERQQFF. The CDR3 nucleotides read TGTGCCAGCAGCTTAGTGGGGGGTCATTTGGAACGACAACAGTTCTTC.

This chain uses TRBV19 with TRBJ2-7; D ambiguous. The length of the CDR3 is 13 residues. Deletions cut 3 bases from V and 1 base from J, with 7 bases between. CDR1 is LNHDA, CDR2 SQIVND, per germline (reference sequence). In nucleotides, the CDR3 is TGTGCCAGTAGTATGGTCCTTTCCTACGAGCAGTACTTC. Protein product: CASSMVLSYEQYF.

DNA of the CDR3: TGTGCCAGCAGCTTTAGACAGGTACCCTACGAGCAGTACTTC. Amino acid sequence: CASSFRQVPYEQYF. This chain connects TRBV7-2 to TRBJ2-7; D might be TRBD1 (6 bases). Germline values: CDR1 SGHTA, CDR2 FQGNSA. The CDR3 totals 14 residues. Trimming pared 3 bases from V and 2 bases from J, leaving 11 bases between. The full variable domain, completed using reference TRBV7-2 and TRBJ2-7, is GAGVSQSPSNKVTEKGKDVELRCDPISGHTALYWYRQSLGQGLEFLIYFQGNSAPDKSGLPSDRFSAERTGGSVSTLTIQRTQQEDSAVYLCASSFRQVPYEQYFGPGTRLTVT.

The chain couples TRBV18 to TRBJ2-1; 16 nucleotides agree with TRBD2. The CDR3 loop spans 16 amino acids. CDR1 is KGHSH and CDR2 is LQKENI in the germline V gene. After removal of 4 bases from V and 10 bases from J, the junction contained 7 bases not matched to a gene. The CDR3 region is CASSLGTSGRAREQFF. As DNA, the CDR3 is TGTGCCAGCTCACTAGGGACTAGCGGGAGGGCCAGAGAGCAGTTCTTC. Using reference TRBV18 and TRBJ2-1 for the parts outside the CDR3, the full variable domain is NAGVMQNPRHLVRRRGQEARLRCSPMKGHSHVYWYRQLPEEGLKFMVYLQKENIIDESGMPKERFSAEFPKEGPSILRIQQVVRGDSAAYFCASSLGTSGRAREQFFGPGTRLTVL.

V and J are TRBV10-3 and TRBJ2-5; D ambiguous. The germline V gene has CDR1 ENHRY and CDR2 SYGVKD. CDR3 length: 12 residues. The V end lost 2 bases, the J end lost 1 base, and 2 bases lay between the germline ends. DNA for the CDR3: TGTGCCATCAGTGAGGCCCAAGAGACCCAGTACTTC. Translating it yields CAISEAQETQYF.

The V call is TRBV5-1, the J call TRBJ2-5; 12 bases map to TRBD1. The V segment lost 0 bases and the J segment 2 bases; nucleotides outside the gene matches: 11. The germline V gene has CDR1 SGHRS and CDR2 YFSETQ. The CDR3 sequence is 19 residues long. The CDR3 DNA follows: TGCGCCAGCAGCTTGGCGAGAACGGGACAGGGGGCGAGACAAGAGACCCAGTACTTC. This gives the protein CASSLARTGQGARQETQYF.